Listed below are T cell receptor beta chains from one sample, sequenced in a study of cytomegalovirus exposure and HLA in healthy donors. Measured with immunoSEQ multiplex PCR; TCRdb has only the in-frame clones, and not every one. In the table there are about 89,000 clones, less than 85% of which are singletons. Input material: PBMCs. The source is a male donor in good health and CMV-seronegative. Both conserved end residues are part of each CDR3. Each record gives: V gene, clone size, J gene, D gene, CDR3 protein, CDR3 DNA. D genes are given only for firm matches. Size tells how often a clone was seen (once, few, many) or the class of an expanded clone, and some rows leave it out.

TRBV5-1,-,TRBJ2-7,TRBD2,CASSLGGGRAQYEQYF,TGCGCCAGCAGCCTGGGCGGGGGTCGGGCCCAATACGAGCAGTACTTC
TRBV7-8,-,TRBJ1-2,-,CASSLREAGYGYTF,TGTGCCAGCAGTCTCCGCGAGGCGGGCTATGGCTACACCTTC
TRBV5-4,once,TRBJ1-4,-,CASSGRTAGEKLFF,TGTGCCAGCAGCGGGAGGACGGCGGGGGAAAAACTGTTTTTT
TRBV7-2,-,TRBJ2-7,TRBD1,CASSPRDRGYEQYF,TGTGCCAGCAGCCCCCGGGACAGGGGCTACGAGCAGTACTTC
TRBV2,-,TRBJ2-1,-,CASGGTYNEQFF,TGTGCCAGCGGGGGGACCTACAATGAGCAGTTCTTC
TRBV18,-,TRBJ2-1,-,CASSLGVDEQFF,TGTGCCAGCTCACTAGGGGTGGATGAGCAGTTCTTC
TRBV27,-,TRBJ2-2,TRBD1,CASSFFTMGTGSSTGELFF,TGTGCCAGCAGTTTTTTCACCATGGGGACAGGGTCGTCCACCGGGGAGCTGTTTTTT
TRBV30,-,TRBJ2-7,-,CAWSVRGFDEQYF,TGTGCCTGGAGTGTAAGGGGTTTTGACGAGCAGTACTTC
TRBV5-1,-,TRBJ2-7,-,CASSLRGSYEQYF,TGCGCCAGCAGCTTGCGCGGTTCCTACGAGCAGTACTTC
TRBV9,-,TRBJ1-6,TRBD1,CASSVDEGQGWSPLHF,TGTGCCAGCAGCGTAGATGAAGGACAGGGGTGGTCACCCCTCCACTTT
TRBV4-1,once,TRBJ1-4,-,CASSHQASATNEKLFF,TGCGCCAGCAGCCACCAGGCATCGGCGACTAATGAAAAACTGTTTTTT
TRBV7-9,-,TRBJ1-1,-,CASSLERGEAFF,TGTGCCAGCAGCTTGGAACGGGGAGAAGCTTTCTTT
TRBV27,few,TRBJ2-7,-,CASSFGGYEQYF,TGTGCCAGCAGTTTTGGCGGCTACGAGCAGTACTTC
TRBV7-6,-,TRBJ2-1,TRBD2,CASSLGQGLAGGLSEQFF,TGTGCCAGCAGCTTAGGACAGGGACTAGCGGGAGGGTTGAGTGAGCAGTTCTTC
TRBV29-1,once,TRBJ2-7,-,CSVEPVQGRLDEQYF,TGCAGCGTTGAACCTGTCCAGGGAAGATTGGACGAGCAGTACTTC
TRBV6-5,-,TRBJ2-1,TRBD1,CASRRQGTDEQFF,TGTGCCAGCAGGAGACAGGGGACGGATGAGCAGTTCTTC
TRBV28,-,TRBJ1-4,-,CASSLLSGGDEKLFF,TGTGCCAGCAGTTTATTGTCGGGGGGGGATGAAAAACTGTTTTTT
TRBV29-1,-,TRBJ1-2,-,CSVEGAGLDYGYTF,TGCAGCGTTGAAGGGGCAGGGCTGGACTATGGCTACACCTTC
TRBV30,few,TRBJ1-4,TRBD1,CAWSPGQGREKLFF,TGTGCCTGGAGCCCGGGACAGGGGAGAGAAAAACTGTTTTTT
TRBV4-2,few,TRBJ2-7,TRBD2,CASSPGLAGTPTRQYF,TGTGCCAGCAGCCCAGGACTAGCGGGGACTCCTACGAGGCAGTACTTC
TRBV7-2,-,TRBJ2-7,-,CASSLEYGGEQYF,TGTGCCAGCAGCTTAGAATACGGAGGTGAGCAGTACTTC
TRBV7-2,-,TRBJ2-7,-,CASSLSSYEQYF,TGTGCCAGCAGCCTCAGCTCCTACGAGCAGTACTTC
TRBV25-1,-,TRBJ1-1,-,CASSESQGLTEAFF,TGTGCCAGCAGTGAATCCCAGGGATTAACTGAAGCTTTCTTT
TRBV6-6,-,TRBJ2-5,-,CASTSQGAETQYF,TGTGCCAGCACCTCTCAAGGGGCGGAGACCCAGTACTTC
TRBV6-4,few,TRBJ2-1,TRBD2,CASSDNGLVSSYNEQFF,TGTGCCAGCAGTGATAACGGACTAGTTAGCTCCTACAATGAGCAGTTCTTC
TRBV9,-,TRBJ2-6,-,CASSVEFQLTGANVPTF,TGTGCCAGCAGCGTAGAGTTTCAGTTGACTGGGGCCAACGTCCCGACTTTC
TRBV5-1,-,TRBJ1-5,TRBD1,CASSLEPGQGNQPQHF,TGCGCCAGCAGCTTGGAACCGGGACAGGGGAATCAGCCCCAGCATTTT
TRBV15,-,TRBJ1-2,TRBD1,CATSRERDRIGGYTF,TGTGCCACCAGCAGAGAGAGGGACAGGATCGGAGGCTACACCTTC
TRBV19,-,TRBJ1-5,-,CASSIEPGRNQPQHF,TGTGCCAGTAGTATAGAGCCCGGTCGCAATCAGCCCCAGCATTTT
TRBV6-1,once,TRBJ2-1,TRBD2,CASSEDLAGGFIYNEQFF,TGTGCCAGCAGTGAAGATCTAGCGGGAGGTTTTATTTACAATGAGCAGTTCTTC
TRBV7-8,-,TRBJ1-1,TRBD1,CASSLGRWTGGTEAFF,TGTGCCAGCAGCTTAGGTCGGTGGACAGGGGGCACTGAAGCTTTCTTT
TRBV29-1,-,TRBJ2-7,-,CSVLTREQYF,TGCAGCGTCCTGACACGCGAGCAGTACTTC
TRBV11-2,-,TRBJ1-1,-,CASSALLVGGAFF,TGTGCCAGCAGCGCACTGCTAGTGGGGGGAGCTTTCTTT
TRBV2,-,TRBJ2-6,TRBD1,CASSVRQGTSGANVLTF,TGTGCCAGCAGTGTGAGACAGGGGACCTCTGGGGCCAACGTCCTGACTTTC
TRBV5-1,once,TRBJ2-6,-,CASSLFLAVTSGANVLTF,TGCGCCAGCAGCTTGTTTTTGGCTGTTACGTCCGGGGCCAACGTCCTGACTTTC
TRBV5-6,few,TRBJ1-2,-,CASSGRRTVNGYTF,TGTGCCAGCAGCGGAAGAAGGACAGTAAATGGCTACACCTTC
TRBV6-6,-,TRBJ2-5,TRBD2,CASSFLTSGTETQYF,TGTGCCAGCAGTTTCCTGACTAGCGGGACGGAGACCCAGTACTTC
TRBV21-1,-,TRBJ2-7,-,CASNLGEQGAGEQYF,TGTGCCAGCAACCTCGGCGAACAGGGAGCGGGGGAGCAGTACTTC
TRBV15,-,TRBJ2-1,TRBD2,CATSSLTSGSNEQFF,TGTGCCACCAGCAGCTTAACTAGCGGGAGCAATGAGCAGTTCTTC
TRBV5-1,once,TRBJ2-2,TRBD2,CASSFRTSGSHTGELFF,TGCGCCAGCAGCTTCAGGACTAGCGGGAGCCACACCGGGGAGCTGTTTTTT
TRBV6-5,-,TRBJ1-1,-,CASIPLGWTEAFF,TGTGCCAGCATCCCCCTCGGGTGGACTGAAGCTTTCTTT
TRBV6-5,-,TRBJ2-7,-,CASRRQESYEQYF,TGTGCCAGCAGAAGACAGGAGAGCTACGAGCAGTACTTC
TRBV28,-,TRBJ1-5,TRBD1,CASSTQGAGNQPQHF,TGTGCCAGCAGTACACAGGGGGCTGGTAATCAGCCCCAGCATTTT
TRBV30,-,TRBJ1-4,TRBD1,CAWSIGGHHEKLFF,TGTGCCTGGAGTATAGGGGGCCATCATGAAAAACTGTTTTTT
TRBV27,-,TRBJ2-7,TRBD2,CASSLAGGLSYEQYF,TGTGCCAGCAGTTTAGCGGGAGGGCTATCCTACGAGCAGTACTTC
TRBV27,-,TRBJ2-7,TRBD2,CASSLFPSGVSYEQYF,TGTGCCAGCAGTTTATTCCCTAGCGGGGTCTCCTACGAGCAGTACTTC
TRBV5-1,-,TRBJ2-7,-,CASSLGYRVNEQYF,TGCGCCAGCAGCTTGGGGTACAGGGTCAACGAGCAGTACTTC
TRBV9,-,TRBJ2-3,TRBD2,CASSVRELAGGIMGPDTQYF,TGTGCCAGCAGCGTAAGGGAACTAGCGGGAGGAATAATGGGCCCAGATACGCAGTATTTT
TRBV5-1,-,TRBJ2-2,TRBD2,CASSLFTSGKVEELFF,TGCGCCAGCAGCTTGTTCACTAGCGGGAAAGTTGAGGAGCTGTTTTTT
TRBV30,-,TRBJ2-1,TRBD2,CAWAGTSGFYEQFF,TGTGCCTGGGCGGGGACTAGCGGGTTCTATGAGCAGTTCTTC
TRBV29-1,-,TRBJ2-7,TRBD1,CSVQDRGTYEQYF,TGCAGCGTCCAGGACAGGGGAACCTACGAGCAGTACTTC
TRBV29-1,-,TRBJ2-3,-,CSVEDGGTSTDTQYF,TGCAGCGTTGAAGACGGCGGGACTAGCACAGATACGCAGTATTTT
TRBV7-9,-,TRBJ1-2,TRBD1,CASSLRQGDDYGYTF,TGTGCCAGCAGCTTACGGCAGGGGGACGACTATGGCTACACCTTC
TRBV5-1,once,TRBJ2-7,-,CASSLNAGDPYEQYF,TGCGCCAGCAGCTTGAATGCAGGGGACCCCTACGAGCAGTACTTC
TRBV9,-,TRBJ2-5,-,CASSVPPGRKVQYF,TGTGCCAGCAGCGTTCCACCGGGAAGAAAGGTCCAGTACTTC
TRBV18,-,TRBJ2-2,TRBD2,CASSPLAGGNTGELFF,TGTGCCAGCTCACCCTTAGCGGGAGGAAACACCGGGGAGCTGTTTTTT
TRBV13,-,TRBJ2-1,-,CASSLIASAHNEQFF,TGTGCCAGCAGCTTAATAGCTAGCGCCCACAATGAGCAGTTCTTC